The T cell receptor beta chain described here comes from a study of shared clonotypes between healthy human individuals. TCRdb's table, derived via immunoSEQ multiplex PCR, lists solely in-frame clones and lacks some. The sample consists of some 2,500,000 clones, approximately 93% of them appearing once. The germline V gene encodes CDR1 SGHRS and CDR2 YFSETQ. This CDR3 contains 15 residues. Trimming took 0 bases from V and 6 from J; bases not matched to a gene: 8. The chain recombines TRBV5-1 with TRBJ1-2, with TRBD1 matching 7 bases. Sequenced material: naive CD4+ T cells from PBMCs. The subset here: CD45RA+ positively selected. This receptor was identified in a man in his late teens or twenties in good health. Some clones in this sample may be carry-over from other donors' samples. CDR3 residues: CASSLGRGLGDGYTF. The CDR3 coding sequence is TGCGCCAGCAGCTTGGGAAGGGGGCTAGGGGATGGCTACACCTTC.